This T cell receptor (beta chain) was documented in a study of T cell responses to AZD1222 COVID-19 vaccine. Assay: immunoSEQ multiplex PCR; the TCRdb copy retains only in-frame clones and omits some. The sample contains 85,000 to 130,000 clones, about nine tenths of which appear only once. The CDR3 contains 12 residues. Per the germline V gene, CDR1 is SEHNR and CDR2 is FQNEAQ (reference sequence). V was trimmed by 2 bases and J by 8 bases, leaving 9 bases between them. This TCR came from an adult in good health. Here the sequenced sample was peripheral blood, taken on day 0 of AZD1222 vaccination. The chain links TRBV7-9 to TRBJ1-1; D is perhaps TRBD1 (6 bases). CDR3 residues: CASSLQGWEAFF. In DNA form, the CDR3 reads TGTGCCAGCAGCTTACAGGGGTGGGAAGCTTTCTTT.